What follows is one T cell receptor (beta chain) and its context. This specimen belongs to a study of early T cells in non-severe SARS-CoV-2 infection. This CDR3 region has 15 residues. CDR1 and CDR2 (germline): SGHNT, YYREEE (reference sequence). V lost 2 bases to trimming and J lost 7 bases; unmatched junction nucleotides: 6. TCRdb reprocessed the 5' RACE reads via MiXCR and lists one record per CDR3 protein. The sample shows tens of thousands of distinct CDR3 sequences, about 6% of them seen only once. The sequence derives from an adult who was a healthcare worker with PCR-confirmed SARS-CoV-2 infection or an uninfected control (not recorded which). The chain links TRBV5-4 to TRBJ1-6; 7 positions match TRBD1. The specimen comprised whole blood, sampled at baseline. The CDR3 loop is CASSLTGDGNSPLHF. Here the CDR3 DNA reads TGTGCCAGCAGCTTAACAGGGGACGGGAATTCACCCCTCCACTTT. Based on the CDR3 plus reference TRBV5-4 and TRBJ1-6, the full variable domain is ETGVTQSPTHLIKTRGQQVTLRCSSQSGHNTVSWYQQALGQGPQFIFQYYREEENGRGNFPPRFSGLQFPNYSSELNVNALELDDSALYLCASSLTGDGNSPLHFGNGTRLTVT.